What follows are 18 T cell receptor beta chains derived from one specimen sequenced in a study of identifying expanded T cells in peripheral blood. Generated by immunoSEQ multiplex PCR, the TCRdb table keeps only in-frame clones and is missing some. The sample carries around 70,000 clones, roughly 90% recorded once. The material sequenced was blood. The receptors come from a person aged 18 to 75 in good health.

This sequence joins TRBV19 and TRBJ2-7, with D perhaps matching TRBD1 (6 bases). Trimming pared 5 bases from V and 4 bases from J, leaving 12 bases between. This CDR3 is 13 amino acids long. CDR1 and CDR2 from the germline V gene are LNHDA and SQIVND (reference sequence). The CDR3 DNA sequence: TGTGCCAGTAGTCTCGGACAGAGTTACGAGCAGTACTTC. Its translation is CASSLGQSYEQYF.

CDR3 sequence reads: CASSQDRALAGGSPYEQYF. The CDR3, as DNA: TGCGCCAGCAGCCAAGATAGAGCGTTAGCGGGAGGCTCCCCCTACGAGCAGTACTTC. V is TRBV4-3 and J is TRBJ2-7; 10 bases fit TRBD2. The CDR3 is 19 amino acids. The germline V gene has CDR1 LGHNA and CDR2 YSLEER. With 0 bases clipped from V and 2 bases from J, the junction kept 13 bases outside the gene matches.

This clone was counted a single time. The chain couples TRBV29-1 to TRBJ2-2; tentatively, D is TRBD1 (6 bases). Germline V gives CDR1 SQVTM, CDR2 ANQGSEA. The length of the CDR3 is 13 residues. V lost 6 bases to trimming and J lost 5 bases, with 13 bases between them. CDR3 protein: CSVGGQPTGELFF. The CDR3 bases are TGCAGCGTCGGAGGACAGCCGACCGGGGAGCTGTTTTTT.

The gene calls are TRBV28 and TRBJ2-7; D unclear. CDR1 and CDR2 (germline): MDHEN, SYDVKM. The CDR3 consists of 15 residues. Trimming removed 6 bases from V and 6 bases from J, with 21 bases in between. The CDR3 sequence: CASSENSYSTIEQYF. CDR3 nucleotide sequence: TGTGCCAGCAGCGAGAACTCGTATTCCACGATCGAGCAGTACTTC.

The genes are TRBV4-3 and TRBJ2-7; D is unresolved. The CDR3 spans 14 residues. Per the germline V gene, CDR1 is LGHNA and CDR2 is YSLEER. V lost 4 bases, J lost 2 bases, and 12 bases lay in between. CDR3 sequence reads: CASSLWIGTYEQYF. In DNA, the CDR3 is TGCGCCAGCAGCCTGTGGATTGGAACCTACGAGCAGTACTTC.

The V gene is TRBV5-6, the J gene TRBJ1-1, with a possible D match to TRBD1 (5 bases). Per the germline V gene, CDR1 is SGHDT and CDR2 is YYEEEE. This CDR3 is built from 14 residues. Deletions cut 4 bases from V and 6 bases from J, with 16 bases between. CDR3 bases: TGTGCCAGCAGCCCCCCCTCTACAGGCGCTGAAGCTTTCTTT. Its translation is CASSPPSTGAEAFF.

V is TRBV5-5 and J is TRBJ1-5; D uncertain. This CDR3 region has 14 residues. With 0 bases removed from V and 0 bases from J, the gap between germline ends came to 4 bases. The germline V gene encodes CDR1 SGHKS and CDR2 YYEKEE (reference sequence). In DNA, the CDR3 is TGTGCCAGCAGCTTGGAATTTAGCAATCAGCCCCAGCATTTT. Amino acid sequence: CASSLEFSNQPQHF.

The chain links TRBV28 to TRBJ1-5, with a weak D call TRBD1 (5 bases). CDR1 and CDR2 from the germline V gene are MDHEN and SYDVKM. Trimming pared 3 bases from V and 2 bases from J, leaving 11 bases between. The CDR3 consists of 15 residues. The CDR3 region is CASSFRGVGNQPQHF. For the CDR3, the DNA is TGTGCCAGCAGTTTTAGAGGGGTGGGCAATCAGCCCCAGCATTTT. Combining the CDR3 with reference TRBV28 and TRBJ1-5 gives the whole variable domain DVKVTQSSRYLVKRTGEKVFLECVQDMDHENMFWYRQDPGLGLRLIYFSYDVKMKEKGDIPEGYSVSREKKERFSLILESASTNQTSMYLCASSFRGVGNQPQHFGDGTRLSIL.

This rearrangement joins TRBV4-3 to TRBJ1-4; D is unclear. Germline CDR1 LGHNA, CDR2 YSLEER. The CDR3 is 15 residues long. Trimming shortened V by 4 bases and J by 4 bases, and 13 bases separated the two germline ends. CDR3 sequence reads: CASSPDGGFNEKLFF. CDR3 DNA: TGCGCCAGCAGCCCAGATGGCGGCTTTAATGAAAAACTGTTTTTT.

This chain uses TRBV6-4 with TRBJ1-5; no firm D call. Trimming took 2 bases from V and 1 from J, leaving 0 bases between them. Looked up from germline, CDR1 is MRHNA and CDR2 is SNTAGT. The CDR3 is 12 amino acids. CDR3 loop: CASSDSNQPQHF. As DNA, the CDR3 is TGTGCCAGCAGTGACAGCAATCAGCCCCAGCATTTT.

The V and J genes are TRBV7-9 and TRBJ2-3, with D perhaps matching TRBD2 (5 bases). The V gene lost 5 bases and the J gene lost 3 bases, with 9 bases spanning the gap. The V gene's germline CDR1 is SEHNR and CDR2 FQNEAQ (reference sequence). CDR3 length: 13 amino acids. The CDR3 DNA follows: TGTGCCAGCAGCCAGGACTCGACAGATACGCAGTATTTT. This sequence encodes CASSQDSTDTQYF.

The V call is TRBV7-8, the J call TRBJ2-7, with 8 bases aligning to TRBD2. Germline loops: CDR1 SGHVS, CDR2 FQNEAQ. This CDR3 is 18 amino acids long. V lost 4 bases and J lost 0; bases outside the gene matches: 14. In nucleotides, the CDR3 is TGTGCCAGCAGCTCCCCTTGGCGGGGGGCCATTTTCTCCTACGAGCAGTACTTC. Translating it yields CASSSPWRGAIFSYEQYF.

J is TRBJ1-6 and V is TRBV6-5, with unresolved D. The length of the CDR3 is 14 residues. Trimming cost V 2 bases and J 7 bases, with 9 bases left between them. From germline, CDR1 is MNHEY and CDR2 SVGAGI. Here the CDR3 reads CASSYGPANSPLHF. The CDR3 DNA sequence: TGTGCCAGCAGTTACGGACCGGCAAATTCACCCCTCCACTTT.

The chain links TRBV6-6 to TRBJ1-2, with 11 bases matching TRBD1. CDR3 length equals 14 residues. V lost 5 bases, J lost 8 bases, and 7 bases stayed unmatched. Germline values: CDR1 MNHNY, CDR2 SVGAGI (reference sequence). CDR3 sequence: CASSLDRGREGYTF. CDR3 nucleotides: TGTGCCAGCAGTCTGGACAGGGGGCGGGAGGGCTACACCTTC.

The rearrangement joins TRBV19 to TRBJ1-2, with TRBD1 matching over 10 bases. The CDR3 contains 16 residues. Germline V lookup: CDR1 LNHDA, CDR2 SQIVND (reference sequence). The V and J ends lost 7 bases and 1 base, in that order; junction bases with no gene match: 9. CDR3 DNA: TGTGCCAGTACCCCCTGGGGACAGGGGAATAACTATGGCTACACCTTC. Its protein product is CASTPWGQGNNYGYTF.

J is TRBJ2-2 and V is TRBV4-1; TRBD1 matches at 7 bases. Germline CDR1 MGHRA, CDR2 YSYEKL. The J segment lost 3 bases and the V segment lost 4 bases, leaving 5 bases of the junction unmatched. The CDR3 covers 15 residues. In DNA form, the CDR3 reads TGCGCCAGCAGCCCGCCGGGACAGTACACCGGGGAGCTGTTTTTT. Its protein is CASSPPGQYTGELFF.

The chain employs TRBV6-4 and TRBJ1-2; D not resolved. Germline V lookup: CDR1 MRHNA, CDR2 SNTAGT. The CDR3 is 14 residues long. Trimming removed 1 base from V and 6 bases from J, with 12 bases in between. The CDR3 loop reads CASSDLRWNHGYTF. CDR3 sequence (DNA): TGTGCCAGCAGTGACTTACGGTGGAACCATGGCTACACCTTC.

The gene calls are TRBV2 and TRBJ2-5; D unresolved. This CDR3 comprises 18 residues. Trimming cost V 1 base and J 2 bases, with 20 bases left between them. Looked up from germline, CDR1 is SNHLY and CDR2 is FYNNEI. CDR3 protein: CASSEVSAPTWGQETQYF. The CDR3 nucleotides read TGTGCCAGCAGTGAAGTGTCTGCGCCCACTTGGGGTCAAGAGACCCAGTACTTC.